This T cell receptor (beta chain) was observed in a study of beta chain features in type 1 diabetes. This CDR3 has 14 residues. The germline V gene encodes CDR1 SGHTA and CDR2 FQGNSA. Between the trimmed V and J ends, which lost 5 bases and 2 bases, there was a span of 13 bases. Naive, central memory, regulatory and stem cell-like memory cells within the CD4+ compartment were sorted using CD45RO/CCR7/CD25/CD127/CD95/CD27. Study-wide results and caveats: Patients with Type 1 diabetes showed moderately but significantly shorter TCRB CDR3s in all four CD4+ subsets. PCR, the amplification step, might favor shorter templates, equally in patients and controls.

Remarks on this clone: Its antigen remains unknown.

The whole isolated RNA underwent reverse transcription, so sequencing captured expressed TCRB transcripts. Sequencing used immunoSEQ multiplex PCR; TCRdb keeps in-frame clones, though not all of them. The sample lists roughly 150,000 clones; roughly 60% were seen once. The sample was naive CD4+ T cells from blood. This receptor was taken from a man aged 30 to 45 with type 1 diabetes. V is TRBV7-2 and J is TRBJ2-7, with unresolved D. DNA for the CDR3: TGTGCCAGCAGCCCCGCGTGGGCTACCTACGAGCAGTACTTC. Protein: CASSPAWATYEQYF.